The 3 T cell receptor beta chains below all came from one sample that was sequenced in a study of OX40 agonist ivuxolimab in advanced cancers. This table comes from immunoSEQ multiplex PCR, and its TCRdb copy is limited to in-frame clones, with some not included. This table holds more than 9,000 clones, approximately 84% found once. The sample here was CD4+ or CD8+ T cells sorted from blood, taken in a trial of the OX40 agonist ivuxolimab. The receptors were sampled from an adult with an advanced solid tumor such as melanoma, head and neck, liver or kidney cancer.

This clone was observed once. This chain uses TRBV9 with TRBJ2-1; TRBD2 matches 10 bases. The germline V gene encodes CDR1 SGDLS and CDR2 YYNGEE. V shed 3 bases, J shed 3 bases, and the junction held 9 bases outside the gene matches. The CDR3 length is 17 residues. CDR3 sequence (DNA): TGTGCCAGCAGCGCCGTTATAGGGACTAGCGACTACAATGAGCAGTTCTTC. It is translated as CASSAVIGTSDYNEQFF.

This clone has a handful of counts. V is TRBV9 and J is TRBJ1-1; D may be TRBD1 (6 bases). The CDR3 consists of 14 residues. V gave up 3 bases and J gave up 4 bases, with 13 bases separating them. Per germline, CDR1 SGDLS and CDR2 YYNGEE. This chain's CDR3 is CASSERGRGTEAFF. For the CDR3, the DNA is TGTGCCAGCAGCGAAAGGGGGAGGGGCACTGAAGCTTTCTTT.

The chain couples TRBV9 to TRBJ2-1; 8 nucleotides line up with TRBD2. J lost 0 bases, V lost 0 bases, and 2 bases had no gene match. Germline V gene lookup returns CDR1 SGDLS and CDR2 YYNGEE. This CDR3 has 16 amino acids. The CDR3 is CASSVAGGHSYNEQFF. CDR3 bases: TGTGCCAGCAGCGTAGCGGGGGGGCACTCCTACAATGAGCAGTTCTTC.